These 25 T cell receptor beta chains came from one sample sequenced in a study of follicular helper T cells after annual influenza vaccination. Specified time point: 2015-2016 season, 7 days after influenza vaccination. Produced via immunoSEQ multiplex PCR; TCRdb's table is partial and in-frame only. The sample records about 6,800 clones, under 90% being singletons. The specimen was CXCR5- memory CD4+ T cells sorted from blood, collected 7 days after influenza vaccination. The receptors here all came from an adult who received the influenza vaccine.

The chain combines TRBV7-9 with TRBJ1-1; 7 nucleotides line up with TRBD1. The length of the CDR3 is 18 residues. The trim removed 1 base at V and 5 bases at J, leaving 16 bases unmatched. In germline, CDR1 is SEHNR, CDR2 FQNEAQ (reference sequence). CDR3 residues: CASSLDLTGFMVGTEAFF. The CDR3 coding sequence is TGTGCCAGCAGCTTAGATCTGACAGGGTTCATGGTGGGGACTGAAGCTTTCTTT. The whole variable domain, filled in from reference TRBV7-9 and TRBJ1-1, reads DTGVSQNPRHKITKRGQNVTFRCDPISEHNRLYWYRQTLGQGPEFLTYFQNEAQLEKSRLLSDRFSAERPKGSFSTLEIQRTEQGDSAMYLCASSLDLTGFMVGTEAFFGQGTRLTVV.

The chain is built from TRBV5-1 and TRBJ1-4; weak D call: TRBD1 (6 bases). V shed 0 bases and J shed 2 bases, with 8 bases lying between them. This CDR3 is built from 15 residues. Germline lookup yields CDR1 SGHRS and CDR2 YFSETQ. CDR3 residues: CASSLEGGTNEKLFF. The CDR3 DNA follows: TGCGCCAGCAGCTTGGAAGGGGGGACTAATGAAAAACTGTTTTTT.

The chain links TRBV2 to TRBJ2-6, with D perhaps matching TRBD2 (6 bases). This CDR3 region has 16 residues. Trimming took 9 bases from V and 2 from J, leaving 17 bases between them. In germline, CDR1 is SNHLY, CDR2 FYNNEI. CDR3 protein: CARGGASRAGANVLTF. DNA for the CDR3: TGTGCCAGGGGGGGAGCCAGTCGGGCTGGGGCCAACGTCCTGACTTTC.

The V and J genes are TRBV29-1 and TRBJ2-7; the D gene is possibly TRBD1 (8 bases). CDR3 size: 13 residues. Germline CDR1 reads SQVTM; CDR2 reads ANQGSEA. Trimming stripped 7 bases from V and 4 bases from J, with 17 bases between. The CDR3 DNA sequence: TGCAGCGCCGGGGGGACAGGTGGATACGAGCAGTACTTC. This translates into CSAGGTGGYEQYF.

The sample holds a few counts of this clone. The gene calls are TRBV6-1 and TRBJ1-2; D is unclear. V dropped 8 bases and J dropped 4 bases, with 11 bases sitting between them. This CDR3 contains 12 residues. The V gene's germline CDR1 is MNHNS and CDR2 SASEGT. In DNA, the CDR3 is TGTGCCAGCGTCCCGGCGGGCTATGGCTACACCTTC. Its protein product is CASVPAGYGYTF.

This clone was observed a handful of times. The chain recombines TRBV7-8 with TRBJ1-2; 9 bases are shared with TRBD1. V shed 4 bases and J 8 bases; nucleotides not matched to a gene: 14. In germline, CDR1 is SGHVS, CDR2 FQNEAQ. This CDR3 spans 16 amino acids. CDR3 sequence: CASSSTGQGFGGGYTF. As DNA, the CDR3 is TGTGCCAGCAGCTCTACGGGACAGGGTTTCGGCGGCGGCTACACCTTC.

The chain uses TRBV29-1 and TRBJ2-1, with 7 bases matching TRBD2. The J segment lost 4 bases and the V segment lost 4 bases, leaving 7 bases of the junction unmatched. The CDR3 is made up of 14 amino acids. Germline V gene data show CDR1 as SQVTM and CDR2 as ANQGSEA. The CDR3: CSVGFQRGYNEQFF. The CDR3 nucleotides read TGCAGCGTTGGGTTCCAGCGGGGTTACAATGAGCAGTTCTTC.

The chain employs TRBV11-2 and TRBJ1-1; D perhaps matches TRBD1 (5 bases). Germline CDR1 SGHAT, CDR2 FQNNGV. The CDR3 is 13 amino acids. V shed 3 bases and J shed 4 bases, with 9 bases lying between them. The CDR3 region has the DNA TGTGCCAGCAGCTTCATAAGGGGCACTGAAGCTTTCTTT. It translates to CASSFIRGTEAFF.

V and J are TRBV21-1 and TRBJ1-1. TRBV21-1 is marked as a pseudogene. The CDR3 length is 16 residues. CDR3 DNA sequence: TGTGCCAGCAGGTTACCTTGCTACACAATTCGCACTGAAGCTTTCTTT. Its protein is CASRLPCYTIRTEAFF.

The V and J genes are TRBV7-9 and TRBJ2-3, with a tentative D call TRBD2 (5 bases). CDR1 and CDR2 from the germline V gene are SEHNR and FQNEAQ (reference sequence). V lost 2 bases and J lost 2, with 8 bases in between. This CDR3 is built from 14 residues. The CDR3: CASSLTRHTDTQYF. The CDR3 region has the DNA TGTGCCAGCAGCTTAACTAGACACACAGATACGCAGTATTTT.

The chain has TRBV13 and TRBJ1-2; 8 nucleotides agree with TRBD1. The germline V gene has CDR1 PRHDT and CDR2 FYEKMQ (reference sequence). V trimming: 5 bases; J trimming: 8 bases; junction bases outside the gene matches: 7. The CDR3 has 13 amino acids. CDR3 sequence reads: CASSPTGVGGYTF. CDR3 coding DNA: TGTGCCAGCAGCCCGACAGGGGTTGGGGGCTACACCTTC. The full variable domain, with the rest looked up from reference TRBV13 and TRBJ1-2, is AAGVIQSPRHLIKEKRETATLKCYPIPRHDTVYWYQQGPGQDPQFLISFYEKMQSDKGSIPDRFSAQQFSDYHSELNMSSLELGDSALYFCASSPTGVGGYTFGSGTRLTVV.

This clone was seen once. This chain's CDR3 is CASSDSRGGSYGYTF. The CDR3 coding sequence is TGTGCCAGCAGTGATAGCAGGGGTGGAAGCTATGGCTACACCTTC. The chain joins TRBV6-1 to TRBJ1-2; possible D gene TRBD1, 6 bases. The CDR3 runs 15 residues. The germline CDR1 and CDR2 sequences are MNHNS and SASEGT. Trimming shortened V by 3 bases and J by 4 bases, and 15 bases separated the two germline ends.

The chain combines TRBV5-1 with TRBJ2-1; 8 bases line up with TRBD2. Trimming cost V 0 bases and J 6 bases; bases outside gene matches: 5. CDR3 length: 15 residues. Germline V gives CDR1 SGHRS, CDR2 YFSETQ. Here the CDR3 reads CASSLVKGTSNEQFF. The DNA for the CDR3 is TGCGCCAGCAGCTTGGTTAAGGGGACTAGCAATGAGCAGTTCTTC.

V gene TRBV7-9 combines with J gene TRBJ2-4, with D unclear. V was shortened by 5 bases and J by 4 bases, with 15 bases between the two germline ends. The germline V gene has CDR1 SEHNR and CDR2 FQNEAQ (reference sequence). There are 15 residues in the CDR3. The DNA for the CDR3 is TGTGCCAGCAGCCCAGGAAACGGACGGAAAAACATTCAGTACTTC. This codes for CASSPGNGRKNIQYF.

J is TRBJ1-5 and V is TRBV6-1; no clear D gene. The germline V gene encodes CDR1 MNHNS and CDR2 SASEGT. V was cut by 3 bases and J by 4 bases, with 10 bases left in between. The CDR3 loop spans 14 amino acids. CDR3 amino acids: CASSEDGVNQPQHF. DNA for the CDR3: TGTGCCAGCAGTGAGGACGGAGTAAATCAGCCCCAGCATTTT.

V and J are TRBV6-1 and TRBJ2-3; no firm D call. The V and J ends lost 3 bases and 5 bases respectively, with 3 bases between them. The CDR3 sequence is 11 residues long. The germline V gene encodes CDR1 MNHNS and CDR2 SASEGT. The CDR3 sequence: CASSEIDTQYF. CDR3 in DNA: TGTGCCAGCAGTGAGATAGATACGCAGTATTTT.

The table lists this clone with a count of one. The chain couples TRBV18 to TRBJ2-7, with 7 bases fitting TRBD1. The V gene's germline CDR1 is KGHSH and CDR2 LQKENI. The CDR3 runs 17 residues. Trimming cost V 3 bases and J 3 bases; bases outside gene matches: 14. CDR3 nucleotide sequence: TGTGCCAGCTCACCTAGCGCCGGGACAGCGATTTTCTACGAGCAGTACTTC. Translating it yields CASSPSAGTAIFYEQYF.

The J gene is TRBJ2-1, the V gene TRBV27; 12 bases line up with TRBD2. The trim removed 5 bases at V and 7 bases at J, leaving 12 bases unmatched. The CDR3 extends over 17 amino acids. Per germline, CDR1 MNHEY and CDR2 SMNVEV (reference sequence). The CDR3 protein is CASSTRLGLAGGNEQFF. The CDR3 region has the DNA TGTGCCAGCAGTACACGCCTAGGGCTAGCGGGGGGGAATGAGCAGTTCTTC.

The chain joins TRBV5-1 to TRBJ2-2; TRBD2 matches at 9 bases. The V segment lost 0 bases and the J segment 3 bases; nucleotides outside the gene matches: 6. The length of the CDR3 is 17 residues. CDR1 is SGHRS, CDR2 YFSETQ, per germline. CDR3: CASSLAASGIDTGELFF. In nucleotides, the CDR3 is TGCGCCAGCAGCTTGGCGGCTAGCGGGATTGACACCGGGGAGCTGTTTTTT.

CDR3 in DNA: TGTGCCAGCAGCTCGGGACTAGCGGGAATAGTATCGGGGGAGCAGTACTTC. As protein: CASSSGLAGIVSGEQYF. This chain links TRBV7-2 with TRBJ2-7, with 13 bases fitting TRBD2. Germline V gives CDR1 SGHTA, CDR2 FQGNSA. Trimming took 4 bases from V and 7 from J; bases not matched to a gene: 13. The length of the CDR3 is 17 residues.

J is TRBJ2-7 and V is TRBV11-3; perhaps TRBD2 as D (6 bases). The germline gives CDR1 SGHNT, CDR2 YENEEA. Trimming took off 2 bases at V and 0 bases at J, with 8 bases between the two ends. The CDR3 is 14 residues long. The CDR3 DNA sequence: TGTGCCAGCAGCTTATCCGGGAGCTCCTACGAGCAGTACTTC. Protein: CASSLSGSSYEQYF.

The CDR3 nucleotides read TGTGCCAGCAGCCAAGATTTGGTAAATGAGCAGTTCTTC. Protein: CASSQDLVNEQFF. This chain connects TRBV4-2 to TRBJ2-1; D not certain. Per the germline V gene, CDR1 is LGHNA and CDR2 is YNFKEQ. The germline V and J ends were trimmed by 0 bases and 7 bases, with 7 bases remaining between them. The CDR3 extends over 13 amino acids.

The chain joins TRBV28 to TRBJ1-4; 9 positions match TRBD1. The CDR3 is 17 residues long. Germline V gene sequence: CDR1 MDHEN, CDR2 SYDVKM. Trimming cost V 4 bases and J 2 bases; bases outside gene matches: 8. CDR3 loop: CASSSPGQGWTNEKLFF. CDR3 DNA sequence: TGTGCCAGCAGTTCGCCCGGACAGGGGTGGACTAATGAAAAACTGTTTTTT.

The chain couples TRBV4-2 to TRBJ1-3, with a possible D match to TRBD1 (6 bases). Germline V CDR1 and CDR2: LGHNA, YNFKEQ. CDR3 size: 18 residues. With 0 bases removed from V and 2 bases from J, the gap between germline ends came to 17 bases. CDR3 in amino acids: CASSQDGTTSTAGNTIYF. The CDR3 coding sequence is TGTGCCAGCAGCCAAGATGGGACAACTTCTACTGCTGGAAACACCATATATTTT.

This chain links TRBV7-6 with TRBJ2-1; tentatively, D is TRBD2 (5 bases). Trimming pared 4 bases from V and 0 bases from J, leaving 13 bases between. This CDR3 is built from 16 residues. CDR1 SGHVS and CDR2 FNYEAQ come from the germline V gene. DNA for the CDR3: TGTGCCAGCAGCTCATACGGACTGGGCTCCTACAATGAGCAGTTCTTC. Amino acids: CASSSYGLGSYNEQFF.